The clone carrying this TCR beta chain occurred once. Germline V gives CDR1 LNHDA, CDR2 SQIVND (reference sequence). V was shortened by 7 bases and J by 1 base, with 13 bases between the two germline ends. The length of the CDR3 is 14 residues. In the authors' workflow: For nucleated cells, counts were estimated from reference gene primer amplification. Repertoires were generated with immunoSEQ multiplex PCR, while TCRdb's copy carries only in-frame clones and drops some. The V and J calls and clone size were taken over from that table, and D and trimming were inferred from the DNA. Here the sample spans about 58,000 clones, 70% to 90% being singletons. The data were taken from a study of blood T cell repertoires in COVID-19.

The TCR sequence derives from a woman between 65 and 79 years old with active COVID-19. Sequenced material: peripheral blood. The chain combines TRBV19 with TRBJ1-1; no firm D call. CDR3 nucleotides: TGTGCCAGTACCCAAGGAGGTGCGAACACTGAAGCTTTCTTT. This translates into CASTQGGANTEAFF.